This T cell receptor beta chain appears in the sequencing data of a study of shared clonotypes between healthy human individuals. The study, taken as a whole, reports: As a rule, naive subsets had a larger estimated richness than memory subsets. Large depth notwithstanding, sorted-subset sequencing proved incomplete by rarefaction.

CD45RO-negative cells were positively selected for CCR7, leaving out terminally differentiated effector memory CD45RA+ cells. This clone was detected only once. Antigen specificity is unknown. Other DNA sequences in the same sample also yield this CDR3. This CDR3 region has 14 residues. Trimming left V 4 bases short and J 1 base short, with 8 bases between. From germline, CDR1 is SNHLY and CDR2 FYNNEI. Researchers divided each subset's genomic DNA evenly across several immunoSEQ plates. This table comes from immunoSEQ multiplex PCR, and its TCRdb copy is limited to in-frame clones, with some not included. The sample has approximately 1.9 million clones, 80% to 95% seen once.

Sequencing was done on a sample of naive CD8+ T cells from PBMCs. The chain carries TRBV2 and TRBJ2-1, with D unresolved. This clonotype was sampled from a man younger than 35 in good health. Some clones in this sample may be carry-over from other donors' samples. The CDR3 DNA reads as TGTGCCAGCAGTGGTCGCGGTTCCTACAATGAGCAGTTCTTC. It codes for CASSGRGSYNEQFF.